A selection of T cell receptor beta chains follows, all from one sample in a study of T-cell reconstitution after alpha-beta-depleted transplantation in children. TCRdb used MiXCR to reprocess the PCR reads, holding one entry per CDR3 protein. This table holds around 230,000 distinct CDR3 sequences, approximately 17% found once. The specimen was PBMCs, mostly from graft donor cells, collected 360 days after TCRalphabeta/CD19-depleted stem cell transplant. The origin of the receptors is a male patient between 2 and 15 years old who had a stem cell transplant for acute lymphoblastic leukemia, so the T cells may come from the graft donor. The CDR3 runs from the conserved cysteine through the conserved F or W. Fields, in order: V gene, clone size, J gene, D gene, CDR3 protein, CDR3 DNA. D genes are given only for firm matches. Expanded clones get a size class; other rows say once, few or many, or leave the size out.

>TRBV7-2|-|TRBJ2-5|TRBD2
CASSSARGMGVRGETQYF
TGTGCCAGCAGCTCCGCGCGGGGGATGGGGGTGAGGGGAGAGACCCAGTACTTC
>TRBV6-5|-|TRBJ2-3|-
CASIGGNTQYF
TGTGCCAGCATCGGGGGAAATACGCAGTATTTT
>TRBV4-3|few|TRBJ2-3|-
CASSLRSSADTQYF
TGCGCCAGCAGCCTAAGGTCTTCCGCAGATACGCAGTATTTT
>TRBV6-2/TRBV6-3|-|TRBJ1-4|-
CASSYSARTSNEKLFF
TGTGCCAGCAGTTACTCGGCGAGGACCTCTAATGAAAAACTGTTTTTT
>TRBV20-1|-|TRBJ2-1|-
CSAALSSYNEQFF
TGCAGTGCAGCGCTGAGCTCCTACAATGAGCAGTTCTTC
>TRBV29-1|-|TRBJ2-1|TRBD1
CSVVKHGTGGLGYNEQFF
TGCAGCGTTGTAAAACACGGGACAGGGGGATTGGGTTACAATGAGCAGTTCTTC
>TRBV5-1|-|TRBJ1-2|-
CASSFNRARGGYTF
TGCGCCAGCAGCTTCAACAGGGCCCGGGGTGGCTACACCTTC
>TRBV5-5|few|TRBJ2-1|TRBD2
CASSLTGTTVEQFF
TGTGCCAGCAGCTTGACGGGGACTACTGTTGAGCAGTTCTTC
>TRBV29-1|many|TRBJ1-1|TRBD1
CSVEGQGSFEAFF
TGCAGCGTCGAGGGACAGGGAAGCTTTGAAGCTTTCTTT
>TRBV7-6|once|TRBJ2-7|-
CASSPQGGGGNLYEQYF
TGTGCCAGCAGCCCCCAGGGGGGCGGGGGGAACCTCTACGAGCAGTACTTC
>TRBV11-2|-|TRBJ2-5|-
CASSLVPETQYF
TGTGCCAGCAGCTTAGTCCCAGAGACCCAGTACTTC
>TRBV19|many|TRBJ2-2|TRBD1
CASIPDRATGELFF
TGTGCCAGTATCCCCGACAGGGCCACCGGGGAGCTGTTTTTT
>TRBV6-1|few|TRBJ1-5|-
CASSDTTGQPQHF
TGTGCCAGCAGTGATACGACGGGGCAGCCCCAGCATTTT
>TRBV7-2|many|TRBJ2-3|-
CASSLSPDTQYF
TGTGCCAGCAGCTTATCTCCAGATACGCAGTATTTT
>TRBV18|few|TRBJ1-2|TRBD1
CASSAGGYDGYTF
TGTGCCAGCTCCGCAGGGGGCTATGATGGCTACACCTTC
>TRBV2|few|TRBJ2-5|-
CASRSVRETQYF
TGTGCCAGCAGGTCGGTACGGGAGACCCAGTACTTC
>TRBV5-1|-|TRBJ2-5|-
CASSLPGRGIQYF
TGCGCCAGCAGCTTGCCTGGGCGGGGAATCCAGTACTTC
>TRBV7-2|few|TRBJ1-2|-
CASSLTDTEPNYGYTF
TGTGCCAGCAGCTTAACGGACACGGAACCTAACTATGGCTACACCTTC
>TRBV11-2|-|TRBJ1-1|-
CASSLGGGLVGEMNTEAFF
TGTGCCAGCAGCTTAGGGGGGGGTTTGGTAGGGGAGATGAACACTGAAGCTTTCTTT
>TRBV5-1|-|TRBJ2-7|TRBD2
CASSLGGVRRGGYEQYF
TGCGCCAGCAGCTTGGGAGGCGTGAGGCGGGGGGGCTACGAGCAGTACTTC
>TRBV5-1|-|TRBJ2-5|-
CASRPDGWETQYF
TGCGCCAGCAGACCGGACGGCTGGGAGACCCAGTACTTC
>TRBV12-3/TRBV12-4|few|TRBJ2-7|-
CASSLMRDEQYF
TGTGCCAGCAGTTTAATGCGGGACGAGCAGTACTTC
>TRBV29-1|many|TRBJ1-1|-
CSVEGLMNTEAFF
TGCAGCGTTGAGGGGTTAATGAACACTGAAGCTTTCTTT
>TRBV4-3|few|TRBJ2-7|TRBD1
CASSQGDRGSYEQYF
TGCGCCAGCAGCCAAGGGGACAGGGGATCGTACGAGCAGTACTTC
>TRBV10-3|few|TRBJ1-2|TRBD1
CAISRTGDNYGYTF
TGTGCCATCAGTAGGACAGGGGATAACTATGGCTACACCTTC
>TRBV5-1|few|TRBJ1-5|-
CASSLGGQGNQPQHF
TGCGCCAGCAGCTTGGGGGGGCAGGGGAATCAGCCCCAGCATTTT